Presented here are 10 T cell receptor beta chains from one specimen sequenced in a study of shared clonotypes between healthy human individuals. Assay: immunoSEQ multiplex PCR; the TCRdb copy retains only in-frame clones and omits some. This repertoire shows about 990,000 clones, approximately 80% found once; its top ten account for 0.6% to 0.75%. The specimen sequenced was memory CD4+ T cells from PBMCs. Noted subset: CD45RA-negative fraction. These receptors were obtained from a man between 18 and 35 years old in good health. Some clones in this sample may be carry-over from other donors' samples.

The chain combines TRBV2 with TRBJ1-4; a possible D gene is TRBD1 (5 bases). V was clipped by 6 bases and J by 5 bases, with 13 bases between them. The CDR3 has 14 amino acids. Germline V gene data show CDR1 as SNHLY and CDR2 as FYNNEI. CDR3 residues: CASRPDSWNEKLFF. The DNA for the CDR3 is TGTGCCAGCAGGCCTGACAGTTGGAATGAAAAACTGTTTTTT.

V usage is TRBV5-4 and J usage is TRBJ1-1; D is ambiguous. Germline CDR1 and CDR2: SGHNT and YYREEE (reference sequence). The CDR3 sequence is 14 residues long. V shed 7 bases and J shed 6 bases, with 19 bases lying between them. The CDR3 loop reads CASRLKGGVSEAFF. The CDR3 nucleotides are TGTGCCAGCCGGTTAAAGGGTGGGGTGTCTGAAGCTTTCTTT.

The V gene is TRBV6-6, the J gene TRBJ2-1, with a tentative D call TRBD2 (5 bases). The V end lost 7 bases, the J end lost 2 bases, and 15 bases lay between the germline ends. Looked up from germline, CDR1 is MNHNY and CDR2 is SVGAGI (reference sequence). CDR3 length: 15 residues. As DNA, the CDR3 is TGTGCCAGCACCCCATGGGGAGTACCCTACAATGAGCAGTTCTTC. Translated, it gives CASTPWGVPYNEQFF.

CDR3 protein: CASSWTSGRAVGNEQFF. The CDR3 DNA reads as TGTGCCAGCAGTTGGACTAGCGGGAGGGCCGTTGGAAATGAGCAGTTCTTC. The chain has TRBV27 and TRBJ2-1; 15 bases are a match to TRBD2. The CDR3 length is 17 residues. The germline V gene has CDR1 MNHEY and CDR2 SMNVEV (reference sequence). Trimming took 4 bases from V and 7 from J; bases not matched to a gene: 8.

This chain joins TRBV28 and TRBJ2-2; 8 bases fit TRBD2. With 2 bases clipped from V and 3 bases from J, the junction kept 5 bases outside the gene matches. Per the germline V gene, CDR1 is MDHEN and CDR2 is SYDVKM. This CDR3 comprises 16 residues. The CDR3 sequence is CASSLVSGIDTGELFF. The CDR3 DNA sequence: TGTGCCAGCAGTTTAGTTAGCGGGATCGACACCGGGGAGCTGTTTTTT.

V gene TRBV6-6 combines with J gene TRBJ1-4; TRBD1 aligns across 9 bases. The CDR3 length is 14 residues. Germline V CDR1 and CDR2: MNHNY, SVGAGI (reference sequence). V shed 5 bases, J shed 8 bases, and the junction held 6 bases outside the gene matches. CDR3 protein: CASSLGQGHEKLFF. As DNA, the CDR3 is TGTGCCAGCAGTCTCGGACAGGGGCACGAAAAACTGTTTTTT.

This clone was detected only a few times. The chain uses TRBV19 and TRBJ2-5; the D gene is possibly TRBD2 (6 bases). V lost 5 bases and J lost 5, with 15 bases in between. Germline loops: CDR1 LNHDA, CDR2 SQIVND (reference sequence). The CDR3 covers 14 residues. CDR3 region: CASSSGGGEETQYF. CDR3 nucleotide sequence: TGTGCCAGTAGTTCTGGCGGAGGGGAGGAGACCCAGTACTTC. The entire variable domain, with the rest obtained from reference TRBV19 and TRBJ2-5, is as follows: DGGITQSPKYLFRKEGQNVTLSCEQNLNHDAMYWYRQDPGQGLRLIYYSQIVNDFQKGDIAEGYSVSREKKESFPLTVTSAQKNPTAFYLCASSSGGGEETQYFGPGTRLLVL.

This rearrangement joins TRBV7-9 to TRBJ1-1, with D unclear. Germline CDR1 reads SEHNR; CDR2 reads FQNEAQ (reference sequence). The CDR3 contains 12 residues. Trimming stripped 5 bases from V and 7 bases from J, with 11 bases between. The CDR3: CASSRSGVEAFF. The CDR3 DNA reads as TGTGCCAGCAGCCGAAGTGGTGTTGAAGCTTTCTTT.

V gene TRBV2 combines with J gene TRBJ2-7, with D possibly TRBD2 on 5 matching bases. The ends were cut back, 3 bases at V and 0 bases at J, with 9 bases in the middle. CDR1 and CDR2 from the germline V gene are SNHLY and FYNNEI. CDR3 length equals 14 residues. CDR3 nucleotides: TGTGCCAGCAGTGACGGCGGGTACTCCTACGAGCAGTACTTC. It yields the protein CASSDGGYSYEQYF.

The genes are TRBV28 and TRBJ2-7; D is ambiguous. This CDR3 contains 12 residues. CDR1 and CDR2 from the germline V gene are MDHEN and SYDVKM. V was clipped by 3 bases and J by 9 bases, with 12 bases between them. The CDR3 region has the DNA TGTGCCAGCAGTTTGTCCCCGGCGGTGCAGTACTTC. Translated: CASSLSPAVQYF.